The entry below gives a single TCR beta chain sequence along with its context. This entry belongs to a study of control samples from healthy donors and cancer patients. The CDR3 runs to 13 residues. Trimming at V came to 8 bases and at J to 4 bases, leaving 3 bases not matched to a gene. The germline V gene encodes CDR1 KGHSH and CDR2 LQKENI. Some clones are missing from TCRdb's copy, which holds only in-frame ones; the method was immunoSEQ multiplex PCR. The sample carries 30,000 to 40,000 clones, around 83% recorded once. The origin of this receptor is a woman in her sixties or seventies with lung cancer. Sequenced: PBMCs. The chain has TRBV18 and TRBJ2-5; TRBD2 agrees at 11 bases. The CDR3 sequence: CASATSGGETQYF. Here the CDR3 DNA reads TGTGCCAGCGCCACTAGCGGGGGAGAGACCCAGTACTTC.